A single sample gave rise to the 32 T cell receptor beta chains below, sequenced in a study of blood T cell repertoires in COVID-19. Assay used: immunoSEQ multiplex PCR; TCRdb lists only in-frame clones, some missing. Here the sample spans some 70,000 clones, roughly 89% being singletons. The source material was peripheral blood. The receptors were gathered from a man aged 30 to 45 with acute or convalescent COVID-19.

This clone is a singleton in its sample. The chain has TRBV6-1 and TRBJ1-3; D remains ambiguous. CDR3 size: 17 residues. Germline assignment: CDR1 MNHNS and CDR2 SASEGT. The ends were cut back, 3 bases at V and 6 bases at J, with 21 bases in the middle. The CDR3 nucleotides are TGTGCCAGCAGTGACTTATTCCGCGGAACTTCAAAAAACACCATATATTTT. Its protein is CASSDLFRGTSKNTIYF.

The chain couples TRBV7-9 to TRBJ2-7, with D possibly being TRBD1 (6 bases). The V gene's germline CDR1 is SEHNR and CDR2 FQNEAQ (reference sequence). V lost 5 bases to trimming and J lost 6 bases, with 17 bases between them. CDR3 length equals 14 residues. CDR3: CASSGAGARLEQYF. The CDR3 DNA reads TGTGCCAGCAGCGGGGCAGGGGCTCGTCTCGAGCAGTACTTC.

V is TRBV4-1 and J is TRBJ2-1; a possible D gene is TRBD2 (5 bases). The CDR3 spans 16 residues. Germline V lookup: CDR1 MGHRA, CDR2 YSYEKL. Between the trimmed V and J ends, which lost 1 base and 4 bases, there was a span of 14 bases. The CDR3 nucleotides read TGCGCCAGCAGCCAAGTTGGGCGGGCCAAGTACAATGAGCAGTTCTTC. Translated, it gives CASSQVGRAKYNEQFF.

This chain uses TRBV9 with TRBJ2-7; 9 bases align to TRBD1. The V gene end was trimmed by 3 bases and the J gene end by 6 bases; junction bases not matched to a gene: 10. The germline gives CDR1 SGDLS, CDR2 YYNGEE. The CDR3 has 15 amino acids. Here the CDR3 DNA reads TGTGCCAGCAGCGCCGGTAGGGACAGGGCTCCCGAGCAGTACTTC. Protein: CASSAGRDRAPEQYF. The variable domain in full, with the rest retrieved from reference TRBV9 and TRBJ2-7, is DSGVTQTPKHLITATGQRVTLRCSPRSGDLSVYWYQQSLDQGLQFLIQYYNGEERAKGNILERFSAQQFPDLHSELNLSSLELGDSALYFCASSAGRDRAPEQYFGPGTRLTVT.

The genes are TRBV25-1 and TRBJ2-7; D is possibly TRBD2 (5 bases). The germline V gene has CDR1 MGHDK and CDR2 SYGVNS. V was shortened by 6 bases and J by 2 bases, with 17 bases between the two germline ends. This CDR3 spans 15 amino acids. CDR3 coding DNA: TGTGCCAGCAGGCCCCTAGGGAGCCAACCCTACGAGCAGTACTTC. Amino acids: CASRPLGSQPYEQYF.

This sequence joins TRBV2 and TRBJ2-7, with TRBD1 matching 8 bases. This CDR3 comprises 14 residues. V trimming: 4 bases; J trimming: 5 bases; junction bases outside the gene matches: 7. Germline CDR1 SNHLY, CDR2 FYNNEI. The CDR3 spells CASSAGRTGNEQYF. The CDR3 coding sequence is TGTGCCAGCAGTGCCGGGCGGACAGGGAACGAGCAGTACTTC.

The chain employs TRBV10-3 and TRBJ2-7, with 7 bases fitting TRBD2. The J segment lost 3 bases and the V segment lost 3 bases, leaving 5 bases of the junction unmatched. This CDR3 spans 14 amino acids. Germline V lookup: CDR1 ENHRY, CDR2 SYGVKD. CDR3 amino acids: CAISDQGTNYEQYF. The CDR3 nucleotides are TGTGCCATCAGTGATCAAGGGACTAACTACGAGCAGTACTTC.

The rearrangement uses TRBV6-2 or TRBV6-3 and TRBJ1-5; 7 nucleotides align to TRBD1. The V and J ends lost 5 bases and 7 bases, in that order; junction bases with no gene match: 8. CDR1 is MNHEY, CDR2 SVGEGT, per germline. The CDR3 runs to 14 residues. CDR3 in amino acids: CASSPDRDGQPQHF. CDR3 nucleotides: TGTGCCAGCAGTCCCGACAGGGACGGCCAGCCCCAGCATTTT.

The CDR3 loop is CSASLGAYNEQFF. Written as DNA, the CDR3 is TGCAGTGCTAGTCTAGGCGCATACAATGAGCAGTTCTTC. This chain joins TRBV20-1 and TRBJ2-1; no definite D call. Trimming stripped 3 bases from V and 4 bases from J, with 10 bases between. The CDR3 consists of 13 residues. Germline CDR1 DFQATT, CDR2 SNEGSKA (reference sequence).

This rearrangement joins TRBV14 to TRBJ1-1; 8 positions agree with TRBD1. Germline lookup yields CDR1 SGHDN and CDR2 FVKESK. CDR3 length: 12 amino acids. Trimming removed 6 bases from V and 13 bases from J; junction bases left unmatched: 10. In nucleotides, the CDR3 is TGTGCCAGCAGTCAAACTGGGACAGGTCTTTTCTTT. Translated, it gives CASSQTGTGLFF.

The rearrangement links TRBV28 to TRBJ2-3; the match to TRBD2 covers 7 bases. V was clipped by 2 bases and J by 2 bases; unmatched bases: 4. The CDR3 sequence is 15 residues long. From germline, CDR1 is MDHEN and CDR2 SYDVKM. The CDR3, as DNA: TGTGCCAGCAGTTTACAAGCGGGATTCACAGATACGCAGTATTTT. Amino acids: CASSLQAGFTDTQYF.

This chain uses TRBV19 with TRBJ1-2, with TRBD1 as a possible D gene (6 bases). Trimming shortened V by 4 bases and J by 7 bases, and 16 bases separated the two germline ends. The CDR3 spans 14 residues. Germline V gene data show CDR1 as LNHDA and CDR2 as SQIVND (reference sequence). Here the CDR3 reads CASSRGQLEVGYTF. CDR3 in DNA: TGTGCCAGTAGTAGAGGACAGCTTGAGGTTGGCTACACCTTC.

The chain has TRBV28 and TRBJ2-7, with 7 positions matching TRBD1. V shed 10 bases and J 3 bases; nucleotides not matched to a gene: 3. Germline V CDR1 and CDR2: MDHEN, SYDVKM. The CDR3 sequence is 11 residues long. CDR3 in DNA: TGTGCCACTGCAGGGGGCTACGAGCAGTACTTC. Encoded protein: CATAGGYEQYF. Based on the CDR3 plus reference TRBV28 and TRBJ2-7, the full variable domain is DVKVTQSSRYLVKRTGEKVFLECVQDMDHENMFWYRQDPGLGLRLIYFSYDVKMKEKGDIPEGYSVSREKKERFSLILESASTNQTSMYLCATAGGYEQYFGPGTRLTVT.

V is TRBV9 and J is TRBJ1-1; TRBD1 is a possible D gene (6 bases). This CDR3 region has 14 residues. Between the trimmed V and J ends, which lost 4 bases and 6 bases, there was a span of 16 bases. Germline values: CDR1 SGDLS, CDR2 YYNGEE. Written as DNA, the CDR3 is TGTGCCAGCAGCACCAGATCCAGGGGTGCTGAAGCTTTCTTT. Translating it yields CASSTRSRGAEAFF. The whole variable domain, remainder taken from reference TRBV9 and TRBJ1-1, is DSGVTQTPKHLITATGQRVTLRCSPRSGDLSVYWYQQSLDQGLQFLIQYYNGEERAKGNILERFSAQQFPDLHSELNLSSLELGDSALYFCASSTRSRGAEAFFGQGTRLTVV.

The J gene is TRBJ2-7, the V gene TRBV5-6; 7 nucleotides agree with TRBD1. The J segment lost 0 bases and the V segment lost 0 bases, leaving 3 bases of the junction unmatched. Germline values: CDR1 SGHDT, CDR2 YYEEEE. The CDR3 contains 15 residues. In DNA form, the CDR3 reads TGTGCCAGCAGCTTGGATGGACAGGCCTCCTACGAGCAGTACTTC. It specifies CASSLDGQASYEQYF.

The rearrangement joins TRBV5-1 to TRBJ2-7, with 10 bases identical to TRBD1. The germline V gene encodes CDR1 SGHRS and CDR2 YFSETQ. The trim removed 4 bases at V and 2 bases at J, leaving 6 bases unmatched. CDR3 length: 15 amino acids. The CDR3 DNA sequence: TGCGCCAGCAGCGGCCCCGGGACAGGGGCCTACGAGCAGTACTTC. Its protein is CASSGPGTGAYEQYF.

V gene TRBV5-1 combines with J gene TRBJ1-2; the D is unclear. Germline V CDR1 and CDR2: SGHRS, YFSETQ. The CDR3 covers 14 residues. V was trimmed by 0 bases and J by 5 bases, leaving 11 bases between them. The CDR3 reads CASSLESGVYGYTF. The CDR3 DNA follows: TGCGCCAGCAGCTTGGAATCAGGCGTTTATGGCTACACCTTC.

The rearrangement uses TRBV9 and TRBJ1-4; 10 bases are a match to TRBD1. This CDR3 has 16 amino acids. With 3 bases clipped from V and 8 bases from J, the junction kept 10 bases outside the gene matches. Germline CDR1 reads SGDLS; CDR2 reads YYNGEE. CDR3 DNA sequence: TGTGCCAGCAGCGCCAACCGGGACAGGGGTGGAGAAAAACTGTTTTTT. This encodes CASSANRDRGGEKLFF. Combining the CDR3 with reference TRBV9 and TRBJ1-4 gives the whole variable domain DSGVTQTPKHLITATGQRVTLRCSPRSGDLSVYWYQQSLDQGLQFLIQYYNGEERAKGNILERFSAQQFPDLHSELNLSSLELGDSALYFCASSANRDRGGEKLFFGSGTQLSVL.

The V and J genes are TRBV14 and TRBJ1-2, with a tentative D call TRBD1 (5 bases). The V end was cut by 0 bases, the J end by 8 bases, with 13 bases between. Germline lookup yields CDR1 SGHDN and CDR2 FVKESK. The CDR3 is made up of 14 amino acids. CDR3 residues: CASSQEGGARGYTF. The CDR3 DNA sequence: TGTGCCAGCAGCCAAGAAGGTGGGGCTAGGGGCTACACCTTC.

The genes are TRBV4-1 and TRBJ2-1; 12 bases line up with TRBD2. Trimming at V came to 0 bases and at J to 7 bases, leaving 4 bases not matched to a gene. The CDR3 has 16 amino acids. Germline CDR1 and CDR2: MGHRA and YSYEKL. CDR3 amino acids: CASSQERTSGVNEQFF. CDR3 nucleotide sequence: TGCGCCAGCAGCCAAGAACGGACTAGCGGGGTGAATGAGCAGTTCTTC.

Written as DNA, the CDR3 is TGCGCCAGCAGCCAAGACCCCAGCGGAACCTACGAGCAGTACTTC. Translated, it gives CASSQDPSGTYEQYF. The chain carries TRBV4-1 and TRBJ2-7; maybe TRBD2 (5 bases). This CDR3 spans 15 amino acids. The V gene's germline CDR1 is MGHRA and CDR2 YSYEKL. V dropped 0 bases and J dropped 2 bases, with 11 bases sitting between them.

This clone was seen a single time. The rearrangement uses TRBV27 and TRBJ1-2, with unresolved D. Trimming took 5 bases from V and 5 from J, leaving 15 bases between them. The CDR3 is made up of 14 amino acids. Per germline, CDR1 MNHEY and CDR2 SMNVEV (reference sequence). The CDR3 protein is CASSPSVEGYGYTF. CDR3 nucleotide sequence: TGTGCCAGCAGTCCTTCCGTCGAGGGATATGGCTACACCTTC.

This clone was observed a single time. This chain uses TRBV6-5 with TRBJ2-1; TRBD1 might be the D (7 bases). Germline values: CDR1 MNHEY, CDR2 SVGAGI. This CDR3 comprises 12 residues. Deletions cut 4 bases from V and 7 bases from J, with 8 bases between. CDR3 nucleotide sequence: TGTGCCAGCAGTTCAGGGGGGAATGAGCAGTTCTTC. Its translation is CASSSGGNEQFF.

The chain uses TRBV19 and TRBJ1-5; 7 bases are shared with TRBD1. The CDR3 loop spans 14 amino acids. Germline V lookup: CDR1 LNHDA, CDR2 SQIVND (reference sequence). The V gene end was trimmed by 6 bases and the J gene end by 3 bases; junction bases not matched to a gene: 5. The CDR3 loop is CASSQGQLNQPQHF. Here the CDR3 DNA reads TGTGCCAGTAGCCAGGGACAGCTCAATCAGCCCCAGCATTTT.

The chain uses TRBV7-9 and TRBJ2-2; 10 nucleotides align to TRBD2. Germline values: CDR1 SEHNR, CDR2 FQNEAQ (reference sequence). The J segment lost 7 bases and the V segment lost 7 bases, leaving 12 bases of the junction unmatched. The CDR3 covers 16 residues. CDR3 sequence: CASIFNQREGLGELFF. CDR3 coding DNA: TGTGCCAGCATCTTTAATCAGCGGGAGGGCCTCGGGGAGCTGTTTTTT.

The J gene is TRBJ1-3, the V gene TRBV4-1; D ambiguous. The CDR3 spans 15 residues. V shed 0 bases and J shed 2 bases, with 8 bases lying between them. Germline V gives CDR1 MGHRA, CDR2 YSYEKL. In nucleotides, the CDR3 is TGCGCCAGCAGCCAAGACCCCGGTGCTGGAAACACCATATATTTT. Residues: CASSQDPGAGNTIYF.

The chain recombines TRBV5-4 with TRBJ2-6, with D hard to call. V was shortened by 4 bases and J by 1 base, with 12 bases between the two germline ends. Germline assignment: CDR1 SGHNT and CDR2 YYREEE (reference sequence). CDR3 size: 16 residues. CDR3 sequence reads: CASSKNTGSGANVLTF. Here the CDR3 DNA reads TGTGCCAGCAGCAAAAACACGGGTTCTGGGGCCAACGTCCTGACTTTC.

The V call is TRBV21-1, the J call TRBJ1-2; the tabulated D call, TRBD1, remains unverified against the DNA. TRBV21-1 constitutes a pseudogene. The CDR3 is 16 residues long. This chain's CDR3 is CASSKASGQNNYGYTF. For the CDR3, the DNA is TGTGCCAGCAGCAAAGCTTCGGGACAGAACAACTATGGCTACACCTTC.

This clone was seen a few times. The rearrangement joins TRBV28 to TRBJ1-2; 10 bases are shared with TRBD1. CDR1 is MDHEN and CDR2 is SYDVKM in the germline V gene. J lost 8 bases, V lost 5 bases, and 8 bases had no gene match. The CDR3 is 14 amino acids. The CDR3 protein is CASSILTGGKGYTF. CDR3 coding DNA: TGTGCCAGCAGTATTCTGACAGGGGGCAAGGGCTACACCTTC.

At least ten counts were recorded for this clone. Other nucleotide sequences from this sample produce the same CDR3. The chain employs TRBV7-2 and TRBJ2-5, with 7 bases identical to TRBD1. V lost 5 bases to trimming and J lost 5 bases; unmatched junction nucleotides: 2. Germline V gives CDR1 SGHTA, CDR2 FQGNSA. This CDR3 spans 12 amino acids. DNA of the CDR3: TGTGCCAGCAGCAGGGGGCGCGAGACCCAGTACTTC. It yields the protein CASSRGRETQYF. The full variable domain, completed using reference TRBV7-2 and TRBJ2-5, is GAGVSQSPSNKVTEKGKDVELRCDPISGHTALYWYRQSLGQGLEFLIYFQGNSAPDKSGLPSDRFSAERTGGSVSTLTIQRTQQEDSAVYLCASSRGRETQYFGPGTRLLVL.

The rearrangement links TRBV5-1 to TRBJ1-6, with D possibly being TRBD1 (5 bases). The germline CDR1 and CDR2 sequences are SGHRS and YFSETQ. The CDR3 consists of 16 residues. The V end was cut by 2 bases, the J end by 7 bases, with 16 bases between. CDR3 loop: CASSFDRQGANSPLHF. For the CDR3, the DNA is TGCGCCAGCAGCTTCGACCGTCAAGGGGCCAATTCACCCCTCCACTTT.

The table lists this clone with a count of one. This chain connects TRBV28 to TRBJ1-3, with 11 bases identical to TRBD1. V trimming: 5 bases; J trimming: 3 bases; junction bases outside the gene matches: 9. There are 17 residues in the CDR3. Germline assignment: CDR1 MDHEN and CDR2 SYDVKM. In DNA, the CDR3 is TGTGCCAGCAGTACCGGGACAGGGGGGATGAGTGGAAACACCATATATTTT. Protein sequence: CASSTGTGGMSGNTIYF.